The present entry profiles one TCR beta chain with its context. The antigen is unknown. The sample belongs to a study of identifying expanded T cells in peripheral blood. Whole-study results and caveats: Over approximately two and four weeks, about 16.4 and 19 clones changed, versus approximately 1.1 between replicates. Variance in clone template counts between roughly two-week samples significantly increased with total template count across all healthy donors.

Germline V gives CDR1 SGHDT, CDR2 YYEEEE. This CDR3 spans 16 amino acids. V shed 1 base and J shed 0 bases, with 8 bases lying between them. Sequencing was performed with immunoSEQ multiplex PCR; in TCRdb, only in-frame clones are kept and a portion is missing. The data contain about 100,000 clones, 88% of them seen just once; the ten biggest clones take up more than 5.5%. During the collection period, no donor immune events like infections were recorded. The chain uses TRBV5-6 and TRBJ2-6; no firm D call. The clonotype comes from a person aged 18 to 70 in good health. The sequenced sample consisted of blood. DNA for the CDR3: TGTGCCAGCAGCTTGATTTTACCCTCTGGGGCCAACGTCCTGACTTTC. It codes for CASSLILPSGANVLTF.